This entry describes one T cell receptor (beta chain). This entry is derived from a study of Ad26.COV2.S vaccination and SARS-CoV-2 variants. Losses at the gene ends were 3 bases for V and 3 bases for J; bases not matched to a gene: 12. Germline CDR1 reads LNHNV; CDR2 reads YYDKDF (reference sequence). This CDR3 is 17 amino acids long. The table came from immunoSEQ multiplex PCR; TCRdb's copy has only in-frame clones and leaves some out. The sample gives around 350,000 clones, about 91% of which show up once; under 4% is in the top ten. The sequence was collected from a human donor who had recovered from COVID-19. The sequencing used peripheral blood, collected after recovery from COVID-19. The J gene is TRBJ2-3, the V gene TRBV15, with TRBD2 matching 7 bases. CDR3: CATSSGQRLARTDTQYF. In DNA, the CDR3 is TGTGCCACCAGCAGTGGTCAAAGACTAGCCCGGACAGATACGCAGTATTTT.